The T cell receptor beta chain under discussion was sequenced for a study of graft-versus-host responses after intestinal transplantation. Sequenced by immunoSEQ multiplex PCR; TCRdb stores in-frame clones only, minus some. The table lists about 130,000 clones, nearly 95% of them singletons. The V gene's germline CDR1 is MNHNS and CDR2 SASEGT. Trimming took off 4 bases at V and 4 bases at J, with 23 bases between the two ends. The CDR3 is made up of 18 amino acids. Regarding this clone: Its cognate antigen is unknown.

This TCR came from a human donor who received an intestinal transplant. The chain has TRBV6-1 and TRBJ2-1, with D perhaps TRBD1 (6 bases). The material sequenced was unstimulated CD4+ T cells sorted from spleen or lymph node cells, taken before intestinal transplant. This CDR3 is CASSVARQTGNPYNEQFF. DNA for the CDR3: TGTGCCAGCAGTGTAGCTCGCCAGACAGGTAATCCTTACAATGAGCAGTTCTTC.